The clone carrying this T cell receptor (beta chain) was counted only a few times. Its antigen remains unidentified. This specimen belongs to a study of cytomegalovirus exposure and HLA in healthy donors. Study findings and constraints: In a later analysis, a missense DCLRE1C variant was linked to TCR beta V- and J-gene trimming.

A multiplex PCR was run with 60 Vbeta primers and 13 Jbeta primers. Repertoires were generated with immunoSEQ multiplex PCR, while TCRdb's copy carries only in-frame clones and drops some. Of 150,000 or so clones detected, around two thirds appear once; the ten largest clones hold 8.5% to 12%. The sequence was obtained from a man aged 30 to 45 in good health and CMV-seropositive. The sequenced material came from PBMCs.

DNA of the CDR3: TGTGCCAGCAGCTTAGAAAAGACTAGCGGCGGGGAGACCCAGTACTTC. Translation gives CASSLEKTSGGETQYF. The gene calls are TRBV7-9 and TRBJ2-5, with 9 bases fitting TRBD2. Germline lookup yields CDR1 SEHNR and CDR2 FQNEAQ (reference sequence). The CDR3 loop spans 16 amino acids. The J segment lost 5 bases and the V segment lost 1 base, leaving 8 bases of the junction unmatched. Using reference TRBV7-9 and TRBJ2-5 for the parts outside the CDR3, the full variable domain is DTGVSQNPRHKITKRGQNVTFRCDPISEHNRLYWYRQTLGQGPEFLTYFQNEAQLEKSRLLSDRFSAERPKGSFSTLEIQRTEQGDSAMYLCASSLEKTSGGETQYFGPGTRLLVL.